The source of this T cell receptor (beta chain) is a study of cytotoxic CD8 clonotypes in ibrutinib-treated CLL. Study context: It was after a median around twelve months of treatment, range 6 to 36, that response samples were taken.

The CDR3 covers 17 residues. Germline V gene data show CDR1 as LNHDA and CDR2 as SQIVND (reference sequence). V lost 5 bases, J lost 4 bases, and 23 bases lay in between. Whole-study findings and limits: Investigators sampled sustained-remission and progressing patients at differing times. Clonality increased with ibrutinib response but returned toward baseline at progression.

On this clone itself: The antigen is unknown.

Produced via immunoSEQ multiplex PCR; TCRdb's table is partial and in-frame only. The sample yields over 100,000 clones, 80% to 90% seen once. V gene TRBV19 combines with J gene TRBJ2-5; D perhaps matches TRBD1 (6 bases). The sequencing used PBMCs, collected after 24 months of ibrutinib treatment. This sequence was found in a human donor with chronic lymphocytic leukemia. The CDR3 here is CASSDRDTLSVRETQYF. The CDR3 nucleotides read TGTGCCAGTAGTGACCGGGACACCCTGAGCGTAAGAGAGACCCAGTACTTC.